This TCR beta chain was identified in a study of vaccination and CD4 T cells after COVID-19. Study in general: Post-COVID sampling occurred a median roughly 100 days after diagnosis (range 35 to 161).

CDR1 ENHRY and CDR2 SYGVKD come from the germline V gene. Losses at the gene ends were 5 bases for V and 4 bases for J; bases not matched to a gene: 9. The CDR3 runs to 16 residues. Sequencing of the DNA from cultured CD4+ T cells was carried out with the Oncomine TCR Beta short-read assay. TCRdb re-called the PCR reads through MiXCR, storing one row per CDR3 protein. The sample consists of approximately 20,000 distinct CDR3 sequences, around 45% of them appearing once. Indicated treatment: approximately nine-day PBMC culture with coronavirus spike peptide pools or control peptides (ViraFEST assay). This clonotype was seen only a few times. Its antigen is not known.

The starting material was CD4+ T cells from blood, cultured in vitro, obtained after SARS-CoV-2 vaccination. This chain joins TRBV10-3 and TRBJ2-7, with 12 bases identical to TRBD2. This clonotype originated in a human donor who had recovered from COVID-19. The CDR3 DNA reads TGTGCCATCAGTTTCGCTCTGACTAGCGGGAGATACGAGCAGTACTTC. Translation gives CAISFALTSGRYEQYF.